This passage covers 25 T cell receptor beta chains from one sample sequenced in a study of blood T cell repertoires in COVID-19. Using immunoSEQ multiplex PCR, the repertoire was profiled, and TCRdb retains in-frame clones only, with some absent. The data contain some 150,000 clones, around 75% of them singletons. Sequenced input: peripheral blood. The receptor set was obtained from a woman aged 70 to 79 with COVID-19, enrolled during active disease.

This sequence joins TRBV20-1 and TRBJ2-5; no firm D call. CDR1 and CDR2 (germline): DFQATT, SNEGSKA (reference sequence). The CDR3 totals 9 residues. The CDR3 loop reads CVTRETQYF. The CDR3 DNA reads as TGCGTAACACGAGAGACCCAGTACTTC.

This clone was recorded only once. This CDR3 reads CASQGPSRYEQYF. CDR3 nucleotides: TGTGCCAGCCAGGGTCCGAGCAGGTACGAGCAGTACTTC. The V call is TRBV27, the J call TRBJ2-7; D might be TRBD1 (5 bases). The germline V gene has CDR1 MNHEY and CDR2 SMNVEV (reference sequence). The CDR3 runs to 13 residues. V was cut by 8 bases and J by 4 bases, with 15 bases left in between.

The V call is TRBV15, the J call TRBJ2-7; 8 bases are a match to TRBD1. From germline, CDR1 is LNHNV and CDR2 YYDKDF (reference sequence). The junction had 6 bases not matched to a gene; V was cut back by 1 base and J by 7 bases. CDR3 length: 14 amino acids. CDR3 sequence (DNA): TGTGCCACCAGCAGAGGGACAGGGATGGAGGAGCAGTACTTC. It is translated as CATSRGTGMEEQYF.

This rearrangement joins TRBV6-6 to TRBJ2-2; D possibly corresponds to TRBD1 (6 bases). The CDR3 runs 15 residues. V lost 10 bases and J lost 1, with 16 bases in between. CDR1 is MNHNY and CDR2 is SVGAGI in the germline V gene (reference sequence). CDR3 sequence reads: CATRSLTGNTGELFF. CDR3 DNA: TGTGCCACTCGTTCCCTGACAGGGAACACCGGGGAGCTGTTTTTT.

J is TRBJ1-2 and V is TRBV29-1; no clear D gene. CDR3 length equals 13 residues. The V end lost 4 bases, the J end lost 4 bases, and 13 bases lay between the germline ends. Germline-derived CDR1 and CDR2 are SQVTM and ANQGSEA. CDR3 nucleotide sequence: TGCAGCGTTGGATCCGACATCAGCTATGGCTACACCTTC. Its protein is CSVGSDISYGYTF.

V and J are TRBV6-5 and TRBJ2-1; 8 bases map to TRBD2. The junction had 10 bases not matched to a gene; V was cut back by 6 bases and J by 12 bases. Looked up from germline, CDR1 is MNHEY and CDR2 is SVGAGI. The CDR3 length is 13 residues. DNA of the CDR3: TGTGCCAGCAGCTCGCGGGGGGACGGGGTGCAGTTCTTC. This gives the protein CASSSRGDGVQFF.

The CDR3 here is CARNGGEDYGYTF. As DNA, the CDR3 is TGTGCCAGGAATGGGGGGGAGGACTATGGCTACACCTTC. This rearrangement joins TRBV21-1 to TRBJ1-2. TRBV21-1 represents a pseudogene. The CDR3 has 13 residues.

Regarding this clone: The junction departs from the called germline gene at one end, perhaps through a read error. This chain links TRBV2 with TRBJ1-2; 7 bases match TRBD1. Germline V lookup: CDR1 SNHLY, CDR2 FYNNEI. This CDR3 spans 14 amino acids. CDR3: CASSEATGVYGHTF. The CDR3 nucleotides read TGTGCCAGCAGTGAAGCAACAGGGGTCTATGGCCACACCTTC.

This clone was seen only once. V is TRBV5-6 and J is TRBJ1-1, with D possibly being TRBD1 (6 bases). This CDR3 spans 15 amino acids. CDR1 and CDR2 (germline): SGHDT, YYEEEE. V dropped 1 base and J dropped 4 bases, with 14 bases sitting between them. The CDR3 is CASSLPGARPTEAFF. The CDR3 DNA follows: TGTGCCAGCAGCTTGCCAGGGGCTCGTCCCACTGAAGCTTTCTTT.

The chain couples TRBV4-1 to TRBJ1-1; TRBD1 is a possible D gene (6 bases). This CDR3 contains 15 residues. The V end lost 1 base, the J end lost 0 bases, and 9 bases lay between the germline ends. Germline values: CDR1 MGHRA, CDR2 YSYEKL. The CDR3 region has the DNA TGCGCCAGCAGCCAAGTGGCAGGGGTGAACACTGAAGCTTTCTTT. It translates to CASSQVAGVNTEAFF.

This chain connects TRBV7-9 to TRBJ2-7, with TRBD1 identical over 8 bases. The V gene end was trimmed by 5 bases and the J gene end by 3 bases; junction bases not matched to a gene: 21. There are 19 residues in the CDR3. Per germline, CDR1 SEHNR and CDR2 FQNEAQ (reference sequence). For the CDR3, the DNA is TGTGCCAGCAGCCCCGGGACAGGCCGCGGAGCTACGACCTACTACGAGCAGTACTTC. This encodes CASSPGTGRGATTYYEQYF.

The chain combines TRBV5-4 with TRBJ1-1, with D perhaps TRBD1 (5 bases). The length of the CDR3 is 14 residues. Germline lookup yields CDR1 SGHNT and CDR2 YYREEE (reference sequence). V lost 6 bases, J lost 1 base, and 13 bases lay in between. CDR3 bases: TGTGCCAGCATCGACGGGACTGGGAACACTGAAGCTTTCTTT. This codes for CASIDGTGNTEAFF.

The V gene is TRBV30, the J gene TRBJ1-2; D remains ambiguous. V lost 5 bases to trimming and J lost 7 bases, with 8 bases between them. Germline V gene lookup returns CDR1 GTSNPN and CDR2 SVGIG (reference sequence). The CDR3 consists of 10 residues. The CDR3 DNA reads TGTGCCTGGGGGGAGGGTGGCTACACCTTC. Protein sequence: CAWGEGGYTF.

This clone was observed a few times. The chain has TRBV27 and TRBJ1-5; 11 bases match TRBD1. The CDR3 consists of 16 residues. J gave up 7 bases and V 1 base, and 6 bases lay outside the gene matches. CDR1 and CDR2 from the germline V gene are MNHEY and SMNVEV (reference sequence). The CDR3 sequence is CASSLWGQGGRQPQHF. CDR3 sequence (DNA): TGTGCCAGCAGTTTATGGGGACAGGGGGGGAGGCAGCCCCAGCATTTT.

The CDR3 sequence: CASSLDFRPTLSGANVLTF. CDR3 nucleotide sequence: TGCGCCAGCAGCTTGGATTTTAGACCGACACTGTCTGGGGCCAACGTCCTGACTTTC. The V and J genes are TRBV5-1 and TRBJ2-6; no clear D gene. This CDR3 has 19 residues. V was shortened by 0 bases and J by 1 base, with 17 bases between the two germline ends. CDR1 is SGHRS and CDR2 is YFSETQ in the germline V gene. Looking up the rest from reference TRBV5-1 and TRBJ2-6 gives the full variable domain: KAGVTQTPRYLIKTRGQQVTLSCSPISGHRSVSWYQQTPGQGLQFLFEYFSETQRNKGNFPGRFSGRQFSNSRSEMNVSTLELGDSALYLCASSLDFRPTLSGANVLTFGAGSRLTVL.

The rearrangement joins TRBV30 to TRBJ1-1, with TRBD1 matching over 7 bases. V dropped 3 bases and J dropped 3; count of bases not matched to a gene: 13. There are 16 residues in the CDR3. Per the germline V gene, CDR1 is GTSNPN and CDR2 is SVGIG (reference sequence). The CDR3 loop reads CAWSPGAGGRYTEAFF. CDR3 DNA: TGTGCCTGGAGCCCTGGTGCAGGGGGGAGGTACACTGAAGCTTTCTTT.

This rearrangement joins TRBV29-1 to TRBJ2-6; no definite D call. The V end was cut by 3 bases, the J end by 1 base, with 13 bases between. CDR1 and CDR2 (germline): SQVTM, ANQGSEA. The CDR3 extends over 16 amino acids. The CDR3 is CSVEELLTSGANVLTF. The CDR3 DNA reads TGCAGCGTTGAGGAACTACTTACATCTGGGGCCAACGTCCTGACTTTC.

The chain joins TRBV3-1 (or the pseudogene TRBV3-2) to TRBJ2-7, with TRBD1 as a possible D gene (5 bases). The germline V gene encodes CDR1 LGHDT and CDR2 YNNKEL (reference sequence). This CDR3 is built from 15 residues. Trimming stripped 1 base from V and 4 bases from J, with 14 bases between. The DNA of the CDR3 is TGTGCCAGCAGCCAAGCTGGGGCCCCTACATACGAGCAGTACTTC. Protein sequence: CASSQAGAPTYEQYF.

The chain combines TRBV19 with TRBJ2-1; no definite D call. The CDR3 runs 14 residues. In germline, CDR1 is LNHDA, CDR2 SQIVND (reference sequence). Trimming pared 9 bases from V and 5 bases from J, leaving 17 bases between. The CDR3, as DNA: TGTGCCAGCAGTTGGCAGGCCGGCGACAATGAGCAGTTCTTC. This gives the protein CASSWQAGDNEQFF.

CDR3 region: CSASHVRSVRETQYF. The CDR3 region has the DNA TGCAGTGCTAGTCATGTGCGGTCGGTGAGAGAGACCCAGTACTTC. The J gene is TRBJ2-5, the V gene TRBV20-1; D is ambiguous. The CDR3 has 15 amino acids. Trimming removed 3 bases from V and 4 bases from J, with 18 bases in between. Germline assignment: CDR1 DFQATT and CDR2 SNEGSKA (reference sequence).

The chain links TRBV5-1 to TRBJ1-5, with D perhaps TRBD1 (5 bases). With 2 bases removed from V and 3 bases from J, the gap between germline ends came to 9 bases. Germline assignment: CDR1 SGHRS and CDR2 YFSETQ. The CDR3 runs 14 residues. Here the CDR3 DNA reads TGCGCCAGCAGCTTAGGGGATAACAATCAGCCCCAGCATTTT. Amino acid sequence: CASSLGDNNQPQHF.

This clone was picked up one time. Other DNA sequences within the sample encode an identical CDR3. This chain connects TRBV5-1 to TRBJ2-5, with D possibly being TRBD2 (5 bases). Germline CDR1 is SGHRS and CDR2 is YFSETQ. Trimming stripped 7 bases from V and 2 bases from J, with 9 bases between. This CDR3 contains 12 residues. The CDR3 sequence is CASRGLQETQYF. For the CDR3, the DNA is TGCGCCAGCCGAGGACTTCAAGAGACCCAGTACTTC.

The chain recombines TRBV2 with TRBJ1-1; 8 positions agree with TRBD1. The CDR3 is 15 residues long. In germline, CDR1 is SNHLY, CDR2 FYNNEI. V shed 6 bases and J 3 bases; nucleotides not matched to a gene: 9. CDR3 loop: CASRKWTGTDTEAFF. For the CDR3, the DNA is TGTGCCAGCAGAAAATGGACAGGGACGGACACTGAAGCTTTCTTT.

This clone has a single count. This chain joins TRBV6-5 and TRBJ1-1; TRBD1 might be the D (6 bases). The CDR3 is 13 amino acids. V lost 7 bases to trimming and J lost 5 bases, with 14 bases between them. Germline CDR1 and CDR2: MNHEY and SVGAGI. The DNA of the CDR3 is TGTGCCAGCAACCAACAGGGTAGTACTGAAGCTTTCTTT. This encodes CASNQQGSTEAFF.

As DNA, the CDR3 is TGTGCCAGTAGTATATCCGGCGGCAACGATAATTCACCCCTCCACTTT. Its translation is CASSISGGNDNSPLHF. This chain joins TRBV19 and TRBJ1-6; D is ambiguous. The germline gives CDR1 LNHDA, CDR2 SQIVND (reference sequence). The CDR3 is 16 residues long. V lost 2 bases and J lost 5, with 13 bases in between.